These 20 T cell receptor beta chains originate from one sample sequenced in a study of blood T cell repertoires in COVID-19. Sequencing was performed with immunoSEQ multiplex PCR; in TCRdb, only in-frame clones are kept and a portion is missing. This table holds tens of thousands of clones, around 90% found once. Input material: peripheral blood. Receptor source: a human donor in a cohort sampled during active COVID-19.

This rearrangement joins TRBV11-2 to TRBJ1-2; possible D gene TRBD1, 6 bases. Trimming cost V 6 bases and J 2 bases, with 19 bases left between them. There are 16 residues in the CDR3. In germline, CDR1 is SGHAT, CDR2 FQNNGV. CDR3 DNA: TGTGCCAGCAGATCTCCAGGACAGAGACTGAACTATGGCTACACCTTC. This translates into CASRSPGQRLNYGYTF.

The rearrangement links TRBV6-5 to TRBJ1-5; D gene unclear. The CDR3 covers 13 residues. Looked up from germline, CDR1 is MNHEY and CDR2 is SVGAGI. V lost 4 bases, J lost 2 bases, and 6 bases lay in between. The CDR3 DNA reads TGTGCCAGCAGTTTCGGGGGCAATCAGCCCCAGCATTTT. It specifies CASSFGGNQPQHF.

This chain joins TRBV30 and TRBJ1-5; 10 positions agree with TRBD1. V dropped 2 bases and J dropped 8; count of bases not matched to a gene: 12. CDR3 size: 16 residues. CDR1 and CDR2 from the germline V gene are GTSNPN and SVGIG (reference sequence). CDR3 DNA sequence: TGTGCCTGGAGTCACGAGACAGGGGGCTCGTCCGAGCCCCAGCATTTT. Translation: CAWSHETGGSSEPQHF.

The chain uses TRBV18 and TRBJ1-3; the D gene is possibly TRBD1 (5 bases). This CDR3 is built from 16 residues. V was cut by 3 bases and J by 0 bases, with 12 bases left in between. From germline, CDR1 is KGHSH and CDR2 LQKENI. Here the CDR3 reads CASSPPAGLSGNTIYF. In DNA, the CDR3 is TGTGCCAGCTCACCCCCGGCAGGGCTCTCTGGAAACACCATATATTTT.

The gene calls are TRBV5-5 and TRBJ2-4; the match to TRBD1 covers 7 bases. V trimming: 3 bases; J trimming: 6 bases; junction bases outside the gene matches: 3. CDR1 is SGHKS, CDR2 YYEKEE, per germline (reference sequence). CDR3 length equals 13 residues. The CDR3 DNA follows: TGTGCCAGCAGCTCGCGACAGGGAAACATTCAGTACTTC. Protein product: CASSSRQGNIQYF.

This chain uses TRBV2 with TRBJ2-3, with 7 bases that match TRBD2. The ends lost 6 bases at V and 2 bases at J; junction bases unmatched: 8. The CDR3 runs 15 residues. Germline CDR1 and CDR2: SNHLY and FYNNEI. CDR3 nucleotides: TGTGCCAGCAGGCCCAAGACTAGCTACACAGATACGCAGTATTTT. Translation: CASRPKTSYTDTQYF.

This chain uses TRBV5-4 with TRBJ1-2; D is possibly TRBD1 (5 bases). V lost 4 bases, J lost 7 bases, and 17 bases lay in between. The CDR3 has 14 amino acids. The germline CDR1 and CDR2 sequences are SGHNT and YYREEE (reference sequence). The CDR3 loop is CASSPPDRGSGYTF. The CDR3 DNA reads TGTGCCAGCAGCCCGCCGGATAGGGGAAGTGGCTACACCTTC.

The chain combines TRBV3-1 (or the pseudogene TRBV3-2) with TRBJ2-5, with D perhaps TRBD2 (5 bases). The CDR3 has 14 residues. V was shortened by 2 bases and J by 3 bases, with 10 bases between the two germline ends. Germline lookup yields CDR1 LGHDT and CDR2 YNNKEL (reference sequence). CDR3: CASSQRGIEETQYF. The CDR3 DNA is TGTGCCAGCAGCCAACGGGGAATAGAAGAGACCCAGTACTTC.

The rearrangement links TRBV27 to TRBJ1-2; a weak D match, TRBD1 (5 bases). The V gene's germline CDR1 is MNHEY and CDR2 SMNVEV (reference sequence). Trimming removed 3 bases at V and 7 bases at J, with 12 bases between. The length of the CDR3 is 13 residues. In DNA, the CDR3 is TGTGCCAGCAGTTTGTCCCCGGGGGGTGGCTACACCTTC. This gives the protein CASSLSPGGGYTF.

The chain couples TRBV9 to TRBJ2-7; 12 nucleotides line up with TRBD2. CDR3 length: 15 amino acids. The V and J ends lost 2 bases and 2 bases, in that order; junction bases with no gene match: 2. CDR1 is SGDLS and CDR2 is YYNGEE in the germline V gene. For the CDR3, the DNA is TGTGCCAGCAGCGTCACTAGCGGGGGGCCCTACGAGCAGTACTTC. Protein sequence: CASSVTSGGPYEQYF. The full variable domain, completed using reference TRBV9 and TRBJ2-7, is DSGVTQTPKHLITATGQRVTLRCSPRSGDLSVYWYQQSLDQGLQFLIQYYNGEERAKGNILERFSAQQFPDLHSELNLSSLELGDSALYFCASSVTSGGPYEQYFGPGTRLTVT.

This clone was seen only a few times. This chain joins TRBV4-2 and TRBJ2-3; 11 positions agree with TRBD2. This CDR3 is 16 amino acids long. Germline V gives CDR1 LGHNA, CDR2 YNFKEQ. With V trimmed by 1 base and J by 1 base, 1 base remained unmatched. The CDR3 DNA sequence: TGTGCCAGCAGCCAAGCACTAGCGGGGGGCACAGATACGCAGTATTTT. Translated, it gives CASSQALAGGTDTQYF.

The CDR3 nucleotides are TGTGCCAGCAGCAAACATCAGGGGGCTCTCGACGAGCAGTACTTC. It encodes CASSKHQGALDEQYF. The chain is built from TRBV7-8 and TRBJ2-7; 8 bases map to TRBD1. V shed 5 bases, J shed 5 bases, and the junction held 11 bases outside the gene matches. Germline lookup yields CDR1 SGHVS and CDR2 FQNEAQ. The CDR3 is 15 residues long.

J is TRBJ2-1 and V is TRBV6-6, with D possibly TRBD2 on 6 matching bases. This CDR3 is 15 amino acids long. The V gene lost 5 bases and the J gene lost 2 bases, with 13 bases spanning the gap. The germline V gene encodes CDR1 MNHNY and CDR2 SVGAGI (reference sequence). The CDR3 loop is CASSMGGQAYNEQFF. The DNA of the CDR3 is TGTGCCAGCAGTATGGGGGGTCAAGCCTACAATGAGCAGTTCTTC.

The chain combines TRBV27 with TRBJ2-7; maybe TRBD2 (7 bases). The CDR3 extends over 16 amino acids. The germline gives CDR1 MNHEY, CDR2 SMNVEV (reference sequence). Trimming took 4 bases from V and 0 from J, leaving 16 bases between them. The CDR3 DNA is TGTGCCAGCAGTTCCCAGGGGAGGGGGATCTCCTACGAGCAGTACTTC. This encodes CASSSQGRGISYEQYF.

J is TRBJ2-3 and V is TRBV6-4, with TRBD2 matching over 8 bases. CDR1 is MRHNA, CDR2 SNTAGT, per germline. The CDR3 is made up of 15 amino acids. Germline trimming cut 4 bases from V and 3 bases from J; bases unmatched to any gene: 6. As DNA, the CDR3 is TGTGCCAGCAGTGGTTCGGCGGGGGGAACAGATACGCAGTATTTT. Amino acid sequence: CASSGSAGGTDTQYF.

The chain recombines TRBV11-2 with TRBJ2-7, with 7 nucleotides matching TRBD1. The length of the CDR3 is 16 residues. V gave up 1 base and J gave up 7 bases; unmatched junction bases: 13. CDR1 and CDR2 (germline): SGHAT, FQNNGV. CDR3 DNA: TGTGCCAGCAGCTTAGGCAGGACAGGAGTCTCTCTGGAGCAGTACTTC. The encoded protein is CASSLGRTGVSLEQYF.

This clone appeared a single time. The chain has TRBV19 and TRBJ1-2; 8 bases are shared with TRBD1. Trimming took 3 bases from V and 4 from J; bases not matched to a gene: 4. This CDR3 is built from 14 residues. The germline CDR1 and CDR2 sequences are LNHDA and SQIVND (reference sequence). CDR3: CASSIGTGAYGYTF. The CDR3 nucleotides read TGTGCCAGTAGTATCGGGACAGGAGCCTATGGCTACACCTTC.

The chain is built from TRBV7-8 and TRBJ2-7; possibly TRBD2 for D (5 bases). Germline assignment: CDR1 SGHVS and CDR2 FQNEAQ. This CDR3 contains 15 residues. Trimming removed 3 bases from V and 0 bases from J, with 12 bases in between. Written as DNA, the CDR3 is TGTGCCAGCAGCTTTCTTCGAGGGAGCTCCTACGAGCAGTACTTC. This codes for CASSFLRGSSYEQYF.

The V and J genes are TRBV4-1 and TRBJ2-6; D possibly corresponds to TRBD1 (6 bases). The CDR3 sequence is 17 residues long. Germline CDR1 is MGHRA and CDR2 is YSYEKL. V was clipped by 2 bases and J by 2 bases, with 13 bases between them. Written as DNA, the CDR3 is TGCGCCAGCAGCCAACTCACCTACAGGGCTGGGGCCAACGTCCTGACTTTC. Translation: CASSQLTYRAGANVLTF.

The chain couples TRBV21-1 to TRBJ2-7; TRBD2 was called by the table and not checked on the DNA. TRBV21-1 is deemed a pseudogene. This CDR3 is 13 amino acids long. The CDR3 reads CASSAKSYYEQYF. In DNA, the CDR3 is TGTGCCAGCAGCGCAAAAAGCTACTACGAGCAGTACTTC.